The 23 T cell receptor beta chains below come from one sample, sequenced in a study of blood T cell repertoires in COVID-19. Libraries were prepared by immunoSEQ multiplex PCR; TCRdb keeps only in-frame clonotypes and omits some of them. Of approximately 230,000 clones listed, 80% to 90% are singletons. Sequenced material: PBMCs or T cells enriched from blood (not recorded which). Receptors originate from a man aged 35 to 55 who had recovered from COVID-19.

The chain couples TRBV6-5 to TRBJ2-5; 8 nucleotides align to TRBD2. The CDR3 consists of 13 residues. With 4 bases clipped from V and 5 bases from J, the junction kept 3 bases outside the gene matches. The germline CDR1 and CDR2 sequences are MNHEY and SVGAGI. CDR3 in DNA: TGTGCCAGCAGTTCCGGGGGGGTGGAGACCCAGTACTTC. Residues: CASSSGGVETQYF.

This chain joins TRBV7-3 and TRBJ2-7, with D uncertain. This CDR3 contains 12 residues. V gave up 9 bases and J gave up 6 bases, with 15 bases separating them. The V gene's germline CDR1 is SGHTA and CDR2 FQGTGA. CDR3 in DNA: TGTGCCAGTACGGGTCCAGAAGGCGAGCAGTACTTC. Its translation is CASTGPEGEQYF.

This chain links TRBV12-3 or TRBV12-4 with TRBJ2-7, with D maybe TRBD2 (5 bases). The CDR3 runs 13 residues. Trimming pared 8 bases from V and 3 bases from J, leaving 14 bases between. The CDR3 region has the DNA TGTGCCAGCCGCCGGGATCAAATCTACGAGCAGTACTTC. This codes for CASRRDQIYEQYF.

This clone is a singleton in its sample. CDR3 nucleotides: TGTGCCAGCAGCTCTACGGGACTTTTGAACACTGAAGCTTTCTTT. Translating it yields CASSSTGLLNTEAFF. The chain combines TRBV5-4 with TRBJ1-1; D is perhaps TRBD1 (5 bases). The CDR3 is made up of 15 amino acids. V shed 3 bases and J shed 0 bases, with 12 bases lying between them. The germline gives CDR1 SGHNT, CDR2 YYREEE (reference sequence).

Points on this clone: This CDR3 is also generated by other DNA sequences in the sample. The chain employs TRBV24-1 and TRBJ2-7; D is unclear. The V gene lost 5 bases and the J gene lost 4 bases, with 5 bases spanning the gap. This CDR3 spans 11 amino acids. Germline CDR1 KGHDR, CDR2 SFDVKD. The CDR3 DNA sequence: TGTGCCACCAGTGCGGGTTACGAGCAGTACTTC. Translating it yields CATSAGYEQYF.

This rearrangement joins TRBV5-6 to TRBJ2-1; 10 bases line up with TRBD1. The CDR3 has 17 amino acids. Per the germline V gene, CDR1 is SGHDT and CDR2 is YYEEEE. V was pared by 4 bases and J by 2 bases, with 9 bases of the junction left unmatched. This CDR3 reads CASSHFLTGGTYNEQFF. CDR3 nucleotide sequence: TGTGCCAGCAGCCACTTCTTGACAGGGGGCACCTACAATGAGCAGTTCTTC.

DNA for the CDR3: TGCGCCAGCAGAGAAGCCTACACCGGGGAGCTGTTTTTT. This codes for CASREAYTGELFF. The V call is TRBV5-1, the J call TRBJ2-2; D call uncertain. Germline CDR1 reads SGHRS; CDR2 reads YFSETQ. The V end was cut by 5 bases, the J end by 3 bases, with 8 bases between. This CDR3 spans 13 amino acids.

The chain links TRBV20-1 to TRBJ1-3; D is perhaps TRBD1 (6 bases). Germline CDR1 and CDR2: DFQATT and SNEGSKA (reference sequence). V was trimmed by 3 bases and J by 3 bases, leaving 9 bases between them. This CDR3 is 13 amino acids long. CDR3 amino acids: CSASEQGGNTIYF. In DNA, the CDR3 is TGCAGTGCTAGTGAACAGGGTGGAAACACCATATATTTT.

This chain connects TRBV24-1 to TRBJ1-1; D remains unclear. Germline V gene data show CDR1 as KGHDR and CDR2 as SFDVKD. This CDR3 is built from 14 residues. V was pared by 8 bases and J by 1 base, with 13 bases between. CDR3 sequence reads: CATTEVGANTEAFF. The CDR3 nucleotides read TGTGCCACCACCGAGGTCGGCGCGAACACTGAAGCTTTCTTT.

V usage is TRBV10-1 and J usage is TRBJ1-5; a possible D gene is TRBD1 (6 bases). CDR3 length: 18 amino acids. V lost 0 bases and J 0 bases, leaving 15 bases between the germline ends. The germline V gene encodes CDR1 WNHNN and CDR2 SYGVQD (reference sequence). The chain's CDR3 is CASSESTGNVISNQPQHF. The CDR3 DNA reads as TGCGCCAGCAGTGAGTCTACAGGGAATGTTATTAGCAATCAGCCCCAGCATTTT.

The V gene is TRBV30, the J gene TRBJ1-1; a weak D match, TRBD1 (5 bases). Per germline, CDR1 GTSNPN and CDR2 SVGIG (reference sequence). The CDR3 is 15 amino acids. V was pared by 3 bases and J by 0 bases, with 14 bases between. The CDR3 region is CAWSPGRRMNTEAFF. The CDR3 DNA follows: TGTGCCTGGAGCCCAGGGCGCAGGATGAACACTGAAGCTTTCTTT.

CDR3 residues: CATGVDETCSGNTIYF. The CDR3 nucleotides read TGTGCCACGGGGGTGGACGAGACCTGCTCTGGAAACACCATATATTTT. The gene calls are TRBV3-1 (or the pseudogene TRBV3-2) and TRBJ1-3, with a weak D call TRBD1 (5 bases). This CDR3 region has 16 residues. Trimming took 10 bases from V and 0 from J, leaving 19 bases between them. CDR1 is LGHDT and CDR2 is YNNKEL in the germline V gene (reference sequence).

This clone was seen once. The rearrangement joins TRBV27 to TRBJ2-1; TRBD1 is a possible D gene (5 bases). Trimming pared 5 bases from V and 6 bases from J, leaving 17 bases between. This CDR3 contains 15 residues. Germline CDR1 MNHEY, CDR2 SMNVEV (reference sequence). The CDR3 nucleotides read TGTGCCAGCAGTATCAAGGGGCCCGCCGGCAATGAGCAGTTCTTC. Translating it yields CASSIKGPAGNEQFF.

This chain uses TRBV27 with TRBJ2-1, with TRBD2 matching over 10 bases. J gave up 0 bases and V 4 bases, and 3 bases lay outside the gene matches. This CDR3 contains 16 residues. Germline V gene lookup returns CDR1 MNHEY and CDR2 SMNVEV (reference sequence). The CDR3 region is CASSSSSGGSYNEQFF. DNA for the CDR3: TGTGCCAGCAGTTCCTCTAGCGGGGGCTCCTACAATGAGCAGTTCTTC.

The rearrangement joins TRBV11-3 to TRBJ2-3; 7 bases map to TRBD1. With 3 bases clipped from V and 2 bases from J, the junction kept 5 bases outside the gene matches. The CDR3 has 15 residues. Germline V gene data show CDR1 as SGHNT and CDR2 as YENEEA. The CDR3 region is CASSFPGQITDTQYF. In DNA, the CDR3 is TGTGCCAGCAGCTTCCCGGGACAGATCACAGATACGCAGTATTTT.

The rearrangement uses TRBV18 and TRBJ1-1, with D possibly TRBD1 on 6 matching bases. Trimming removed 4 bases at V and 3 bases at J, with 12 bases between. The length of the CDR3 is 14 residues. The germline V gene has CDR1 KGHSH and CDR2 LQKENI. The CDR3 loop reads CASSLRQADTEAFF. CDR3 sequence (DNA): TGTGCCAGCTCACTCCGACAGGCAGACACTGAAGCTTTCTTT.

This sequence joins TRBV3-1 (or the pseudogene TRBV3-2) and TRBJ2-1; 10 bases match TRBD1. Trimming removed 2 bases from V and 8 bases from J; junction bases left unmatched: 6. The CDR3 totals 15 residues. From germline, CDR1 is LGHDT and CDR2 YNNKEL (reference sequence). CDR3 bases: TGTGCCAGCAGCCAAAGTTCCGGGACAGGGGATGAGCAGTTCTTC. Protein sequence: CASSQSSGTGDEQFF.

This chain links TRBV2 with TRBJ2-5; a weak D match, TRBD2 (5 bases). Trimming pared 9 bases from V and 5 bases from J, leaving 10 bases between. The length of the CDR3 is 11 residues. The germline CDR1 and CDR2 sequences are SNHLY and FYNNEI. For the CDR3, the DNA is TGTGCCAGGAGGGTTTGGGAGACCCAGTACTTC. It translates to CARRVWETQYF.

The chain recombines TRBV24-1 with TRBJ2-3; 10 bases are a match to TRBD2. Germline V lookup: CDR1 KGHDR, CDR2 SFDVKD. The J segment lost 5 bases and the V segment lost 4 bases, leaving 20 bases of the junction unmatched. The CDR3 length is 20 residues. The CDR3 here is CATSEGALAGLVRGVDTQYF. For the CDR3, the DNA is TGTGCCACCAGTGAGGGGGCACTAGCGGGGCTCGTAAGGGGTGTAGATACGCAGTATTTT.

V gene TRBV6-2 or TRBV6-3 combines with J gene TRBJ1-2, with 7 nucleotides matching TRBD1. Germline values: CDR1 MNHEY, CDR2 SVGEGT. This CDR3 comprises 14 residues. V shed 4 bases and J 9 bases; nucleotides not matched to a gene: 11. The CDR3 protein is CASSSLVGTESYTF. The CDR3 region has the DNA TGTGCCAGCAGTTCACTGGTTGGGACAGAAAGCTACACCTTC.

The chain is built from TRBV5-4 and TRBJ1-6; TRBD1 might be the D (5 bases). There are 17 residues in the CDR3. Trimming left V 5 bases short and J 6 bases short, with 21 bases between. Germline CDR1 reads SGHNT; CDR2 reads YYREEE (reference sequence). The CDR3 nucleotides read TGTGCCAGCAGGGATGACACTGTTACAGGCCGTAATTCACCCCTCCACTTT. Its protein is CASRDDTVTGRNSPLHF.

This chain uses TRBV4-2 with TRBJ2-6; possibly TRBD2 for D (5 bases). Per the germline V gene, CDR1 is LGHNA and CDR2 is YNFKEQ. V was cut by 0 bases and J by 2 bases, with 8 bases left in between. CDR3 size: 16 residues. CDR3 in amino acids: CASSQDSGTGANVLTF. CDR3 sequence (DNA): TGTGCCAGCAGCCAAGATTCCGGGACTGGGGCCAACGTCCTGACTTTC.

The V and J genes are TRBV18 and TRBJ1-5; TRBD1 aligns across 10 bases. Germline CDR1 reads KGHSH; CDR2 reads LQKENI. The ends lost 3 bases at V and 7 bases at J; junction bases unmatched: 12. This CDR3 spans 17 amino acids. The CDR3 region has the DNA TGTGCCAGCTCACCGAAAGGAAGCCGGGACAGGGGACAGCCCCAGCATTTT. This codes for CASSPKGSRDRGQPQHF.